The present entry profiles one TCR beta chain with its context. The source of the sample is a study of technical replicates of blood from several donors. The repertoire was sequenced with immunoSEQ multiplex PCR; TCRdb's copy has only in-frame clones and lacks some. The sample lists approximately 76,000 clones, around 85% occurring once. The clonotype was recovered from a human donor in good health. Some clones in this sample may be carry-over from other donors' samples. Sample: PBMCs.

This CDR3 is CASSLSGTSLDTQYF. Written as DNA, the CDR3 is TGTGCCAGCAGCTTATCCGGGACTAGCTTGGATACGCAGTATTTT. The rearrangement uses TRBV7-3 and TRBJ2-3; 9 positions match TRBD2. Germline V gives CDR1 SGHTA, CDR2 FQGTGA. V was clipped by 2 bases and J by 6 bases; unmatched bases: 6. The CDR3 is 15 residues long. The variable domain in full, with the rest retrieved from reference TRBV7-3 and TRBJ2-3, is GAGVSQTPSNKVTEKGKYVELRCDPISGHTALYWYRQSLGQGPEFLIYFQGTGAADDSGLPNDRFFAVRPEGSVSTLKIQRTERGDSAVYLCASSLSGTSLDTQYFGPGTRLTVL.